One TCR beta chain is described in this entry. The source of the sample is a study of blood T cell repertoires in COVID-19. Study information: Sites in the United States, Italy and Spain provided acute and convalescent COVID-19 samples. From T cells, B-cell-depleted T cells, or PBMCs came the material, which was cDNA or gDNA.

The V end lost 0 bases, the J end lost 9 bases, and 9 bases lay between the germline ends. The CDR3 is made up of 12 amino acids. CDR1 SGHNT and CDR2 YYREEE come from the germline V gene (reference sequence). As originally analysed: The assay estimated nucleated cells by amplifying reference gene primers. Profiled with immunoSEQ multiplex PCR; TCRdb holds only in-frame clones, not every one. V and J calls and clone size are as listed in that table; D and trimming were resolved from the DNA. The sample holds 200,000 to 250,000 clones, around 84% seen once. The specimen was peripheral blood. The clonotype comes from a man aged 50 to 59 with active or convalescent COVID-19. This chain links TRBV5-4 with TRBJ1-1, with D hard to call. CDR3 protein: CASSLESDKAFF. The CDR3 DNA is TGTGCCAGCAGCTTGGAGTCAGACAAAGCTTTCTTT.